Listed below are T cell receptor beta chains from one sample, sequenced in a study of OX40 agonist ivuxolimab in advanced cancers. The repertoire was sequenced with immunoSEQ multiplex PCR; TCRdb's copy has only in-frame clones and lacks some. Among 65,000 to 85,000 clones listed, around nine tenths were seen once. Sequenced here: CD4+ or CD8+ T cells sorted from blood, sampled in a trial of the OX40 agonist ivuxolimab. These receptor sequences come from an adult with an advanced solid tumor such as melanoma, head and neck, liver or kidney cancer. The CDR3 runs from the conserved cysteine through the conserved F or W. D genes are given only for firm matches. A row's size may be missing; if present it is once, few, many or a size class.

D: -; length: 15; J: TRBJ2-7; size: few; V: TRBV4-1; CDR3: CASSQGHGSSYEQYF; DNA: TGCGCCAGCAGCCAAGGCCACGGGAGCTCCTACGAGCAGTACTTC
D: TRBD1; length: 13; J: TRBJ2-5; size: once; V: TRBV5-8; CDR3: CASIDRVGETQYF; DNA: TGTGCCAGCATCGACAGGGTTGGAGAGACCCAGTACTTC
D: -; length: 13; J: TRBJ2-1; size: -; V: TRBV27; CDR3: CASSYGTFDEQFF; DNA: TGTGCCAGCAGTTACGGCACCTTCGATGAGCAGTTCTTC
D: -; length: 10; J: TRBJ2-3; size: -; V: TRBV2; CDR3: CASSADTQYF; DNA: TGTGCCAGCAGTGCGGATACGCAGTATTTT
D: -; length: 17; J: TRBJ2-2; size: -; V: TRBV9; CDR3: CASSVVRGAGDTGELFF; DNA: TGTGCCAGCAGCGTGGTCCGTGGGGCAGGGGACACCGGGGAGCTGTTTTTT
D: -; length: 14; J: TRBJ2-3; size: -; V: TRBV7-7; CDR3: CASSPAVGSDTQYF; DNA: TGTGCCAGCAGCCCAGCGGTTGGGTCAGATACGCAGTATTTT
D: TRBD1; length: 15; J: TRBJ1-4; size: -; V: TRBV5-6; CDR3: CASSLQGAAGEKLFF; DNA: TGTGCCAGCAGCTTACAGGGGGCGGCCGGTGAAAAACTGTTTTTT
D: -; length: 15; J: TRBJ1-1; size: once; V: TRBV7-9; CDR3: CASSLAQVAGARSFF; DNA: TGTGCCAGCAGCTTAGCGCAGGTCGCAGGGGCGAGGTCTTTCTTT
D: TRBD1; length: 12; J: TRBJ2-7; size: -; V: TRBV5-6; CDR3: CASSDRAREQYF; DNA: TGTGCCAGCAGCGACAGGGCTCGCGAGCAGTACTTC
D: TRBD1; length: 15; J: TRBJ2-2; size: -; V: TRBV19; CDR3: CATGGGTGRTGELFF; DNA: TGTGCCACCGGCGGTGGGACAGGGCGGACCGGGGAGCTGTTTTTT
D: -; length: 14; J: TRBJ1-2; size: -; V: TRBV7-2; CDR3: CASSLGPVSYGYTF; DNA: TGTGCCAGCAGCTTAGGACCAGTTTCCTATGGCTACACCTTC
D: TRBD2; length: 11; J: TRBJ2-5; size: -; V: TRBV29-1; CDR3: CSVPGGETQYF; DNA: TGCAGCGTTCCCGGGGGGGAGACCCAGTACTTC
D: -; length: 17; J: TRBJ1-5; size: -; V: TRBV28; CDR3: CASSLTGTVAADQPQHF; DNA: TGTGCCAGCAGTCTAACAGGGACCGTTGCAGCAGATCAGCCCCAGCATTTT
D: TRBD2; length: 17; J: TRBJ2-3; size: -; V: TRBV10-1; CDR3: CASSGEVGRGGPDTQYF; DNA: TGCGCCAGCAGTGGTGAGGTCGGGCGGGGGGGCCCAGATACGCAGTATTTT
D: TRBD1; length: 17; J: TRBJ1-5; size: -; V: TRBV4-2; CDR3: CASSQNPGTGEHQPQHF; DNA: TGTGCCAGCAGCCAGAACCCCGGGACAGGAGAGCATCAGCCCCAGCATTTT
D: -; length: 18; J: TRBJ2-3; size: -; V: TRBV10-3; CDR3: CAISESTGPGYGTDTQYF; DNA: TGTGCCATCAGTGAGTCGACGGGGCCAGGGTACGGGACAGATACGCAGTATTTT
D: TRBD1; length: 14; J: TRBJ1-5; size: -; V: TRBV7-2; CDR3: CASSSGTGVQPQHF; DNA: TGTGCCAGCAGCTCGGGGACAGGCGTTCAGCCCCAGCATTTT
D: -; length: 12; J: TRBJ1-6; size: -; V: TRBV7-8; CDR3: CASSLVDSPLHF; DNA: TGTGCCAGCAGCTTAGTTGATTCACCCCTCCACTTT
D: TRBD1; length: 15; J: TRBJ1-4; size: once; V: TRBV19; CDR3: CATRPQGATNEKLFF; DNA: TGTGCCACAAGACCTCAGGGGGCAACTAATGAAAAACTGTTTTTT
D: TRBD2; length: 17; J: TRBJ2-2; size: -; V: TRBV7-2; CDR3: CASSLGLAGTSTGELFF; DNA: TGTGCCAGCAGCTTAGGACTAGCGGGGACTAGCACCGGGGAGCTGTTTTTT
D: -; length: 14; J: TRBJ1-3; size: few; V: TRBV9; CDR3: CASSVGSSGNTIYF; DNA: TGTGCCAGCAGCGTAGGGAGCTCTGGAAACACCATATATTTT
D: -; length: 14; J: TRBJ1-1; size: few; V: TRBV5-4; CDR3: CASSLGGPLAEAFF; DNA: TGTGCCAGCAGCTTGGGCGGCCCTTTAGCTGAAGCTTTCTTT
D: TRBD1; length: 14; J: TRBJ1-1; size: -; V: TRBV2; CDR3: CASRGQGEGTEAFF; DNA: TGTGCCAGCCGTGGACAGGGGGAAGGCACTGAAGCTTTCTTT
D: TRBD2; length: 15; J: TRBJ2-3; size: -; V: TRBV7-9; CDR3: CASSLPGGSTDTQYF; DNA: TGTGCCAGCAGCTTACCGGGGGGGAGCACAGATACGCAGTATTTT
D: -; length: 14; J: TRBJ1-2; size: -; V: TRBV2; CDR3: CASSDAGQGYGYTF; DNA: TGTGCCAGCAGTGACGCGGGACAAGGCTATGGCTACACCTTC
D: -; length: 14; J: TRBJ1-5; size: few; V: TRBV28; CDR3: CASSPYLGNQPQHF; DNA: TGTGCCAGCAGTCCTTATTTGGGCAATCAGCCCCAGCATTTT
D: -; length: 15; J: TRBJ2-5; size: -; V: TRBV7-8; CDR3: CASSYEGGRGETQYF; DNA: TGTGCCAGCAGCTACGAAGGGGGAAGGGGAGAGACCCAGTACTTC
D: -; length: 15; J: TRBJ1-3; size: few; V: TRBV5-1; CDR3: CASSLAPGAGNTIYF; DNA: TGCGCCAGCAGCTTGGCCCCCGGGGCTGGAAACACCATATATTTT
D: -; length: 14; J: TRBJ2-5; size: -; V: TRBV10-2; CDR3: CASRRDRQGETQYF; DNA: TGCGCCAGCAGACGGGACCGCCAGGGCGAGACCCAGTACTTC
D: -; length: 14; J: TRBJ1-5; size: -; V: TRBV2; CDR3: CASSREDSNQPQHF; DNA: TGTGCCAGCAGCAGGGAGGATAGCAATCAGCCCCAGCATTTT
D: TRBD2; length: 14; J: TRBJ2-5; size: -; V: TRBV7-2; CDR3: CASSLPSGQETQYF; DNA: TGTGCCAGCAGCTTGCCTAGCGGCCAAGAGACCCAGTACTTC
D: TRBD1; length: 14; J: TRBJ1-6; size: few; V: TRBV25-1; CDR3: CASRRQGDNSPLHF; DNA: TGTGCCAGCCGAAGACAGGGGGATAATTCACCCCTCCACTTT
D: -; length: 13; J: TRBJ1-1; size: -; V: TRBV5-4; CDR3: CASRQDPSTEAFF; DNA: TGTGCCAGCAGACAAGACCCCAGCACTGAAGCTTTCTTT
D: -; length: 13; J: TRBJ2-5; size: -; V: TRBV7-3; CDR3: CASSLEGGETQYF; DNA: TGTGCCAGCAGCTTAGAAGGTGGGGAGACCCAGTACTTC
D: -; length: 13; J: TRBJ1-3; size: -; V: TRBV28; CDR3: CASIMDGQNTIYF; DNA: TGTGCCAGCATCATGGACGGACAAAACACCATATATTTT
D: -; length: 15; J: TRBJ1-1; size: once; V: TRBV6-6; CDR3: CASSYSWGGRTEAFF; DNA: TGTGCCAGCAGTTACTCGTGGGGAGGGAGAACTGAAGCTTTCTTT
D: -; length: 15; J: TRBJ1-1; size: -; V: TRBV28; CDR3: CASIAPGTGGTEAFF; DNA: TGTGCCAGCATCGCTCCCGGGACGGGTGGCACTGAAGCTTTCTTT
D: -; length: 17; J: TRBJ2-7; size: -; V: TRBV15; CDR3: CATSRLLGPGPFYEQYF; DNA: TGTGCCACCAGCAGATTGCTCGGGCCGGGACCCTTCTACGAGCAGTACTTC
D: -; length: 14; J: TRBJ2-7; size: -; V: TRBV28; CDR3: CASSLVIGRHEQYF; DNA: TGTGCCAGCAGTTTAGTAATAGGGCGACACGAGCAGTACTTC
D: TRBD1; length: 13; J: TRBJ2-5; size: -; V: TRBV7-2; CDR3: CASSRGQQETQYF; DNA: TGTGCCAGCAGCAGGGGACAGCAAGAGACCCAGTACTTC
D: -; length: 13; J: TRBJ2-7; size: once; V: TRBV18; CDR3: CASSPAGLYEQYF; DNA: TGTGCCAGCTCCCCCGCGGGACTTTACGAGCAGTACTTC
D: -; length: 13; J: TRBJ1-2; size: -; V: TRBV25-1; CDR3: CASRRGVDYGYTF; DNA: TGTGCCAGCAGAAGAGGGGTAGACTATGGCTACACCTTC
D: -; length: 11; J: TRBJ2-5; size: -; V: TRBV7-9; CDR3: CASSRTETQYF; DNA: TGTGCCAGCAGTAGGACAGAGACCCAGTACTTC
D: TRBD2; length: 16; J: TRBJ2-1; size: -; V: TRBV19; CDR3: CASTLAGGSSYNEQFF; DNA: TGTGCCAGTACTCTAGCGGGGGGGAGCTCCTACAATGAGCAGTTCTTC
D: -; length: 16; J: TRBJ2-7; size: -; V: TRBV7-2; CDR3: CASSFQGTTSSYEQYF; DNA: TGTGCCAGCAGCTTTCAAGGGACCACCTCCTCCTACGAGCAGTACTTC